This T cell receptor (beta chain) derives from a study of cytomegalovirus exposure and HLA in healthy donors. Germline lookup yields CDR1 LGHNA and CDR2 YSLEER. The CDR3 consists of 18 residues. Unmatched junction bases numbered 6, after V lost 0 bases and J lost 4 bases. It was with 60 Vbeta and 13 Jbeta primers that the PCR ran. Produced via immunoSEQ multiplex PCR; TCRdb's table is partial and in-frame only. The sample contains some 100,000 clones, about 77% of which appear only once. This receptor was obtained from a woman aged 18 to 35 in good health and CMV-seropositive. The sequencing sample was made of PBMCs. The rearrangement joins TRBV4-3 to TRBJ2-5; 15 bases are shared with TRBD2. CDR3 residues: CASSQEAPGLAGGETQYF. The CDR3, as DNA: TGCGCCAGCAGCCAAGAGGCTCCGGGACTAGCGGGAGGAGAGACCCAGTACTTC.